This TCR beta chain came from a study of cytomegalovirus exposure and HLA in healthy donors (dated by TCRdb to 2017 to 2019). For context, the study as a whole: A later analysis indicated that the 120 or so validation repertoires were generated on the platform also employed for the roughly 730 repertoires of the first cohort. The study aimed to test whether signatures of past pathogen exposure could be identified by cataloging public T cell receptors. Along with the approximately 650-subject first cohort, a separate validation cohort of some 130 different subjects was used. High-throughput TCR immunosequencing, statistical association of individual TCRs with disease status, and machine learning were combined to predict cytomegalovirus infection status. What the work shows at the level of the full study, not this receptor alone: It was suggested by the authors that the approach could potentially be generalized to other disease states and immunological phenotypes. Of the cluster scores, roughly 95% were above 0 in a later analysis, which found that TCRs clustered in the first cohort also tended to co-occur in the approximately 130 validation repertoires. In the study, approximately 150 TCR beta chains were listed as associated with cytomegalovirus. Three of the identified cytomegalovirus-associated TCR beta chains were confirmed in vitro to be specific for cytomegalovirus antigens. Cytomegalovirus status was reported to be diagnosed by the classifier with high specificity and sensitivity in both the original and validation cohorts. Most TCR sequences were seen in very few donors, while some public TCRs were found in many individuals. A later analysis lacked HLA typing for the validation cohort, so it scored co-occurrence in that cohort across all 120 repertoires.

The library was produced with the immunoSEQ multiplex PCR assay. On the study's bioinformatics: To diagnose cytomegalovirus status from the catalog of TCR beta chain sequences, a statistical classification framework was built. TCRdb mirrors the immuneACCESS table, restricted to in-frame sequences. Some clones are absent from its copies; in checked studies, under half trace to an unresolved V gene, and the reason for the others is unknown. For V, J and clone size, that table is used; D and trimming come from the DNA. The sample table contains over 120,000 clones; only one count was recorded for 87% of them. The top ten constitute roughly 4.5% of the sample. The donors belonged to the validation cohort of around 110 subjects, which was separate from the approximately 700-subject first cohort. With regard to this clone: Its target antigen remains unknown. Base qualities are not provided; no much larger clone lies one nucleotide away.

After removal of 4 bases from V and 2 bases from J, the junction retains 5 bases not matched to a gene. The CDR3 runs 15 amino acids, cysteine and phenylalanine included. The kept DNA is CDR3 alone, 45 bases in frame from the first base. Per the germline V gene, MGHRA is the CDR1 and YSYEKL is the CDR2. This receptor was identified in a young man in good health and CMV-seropositive. The source material was PBMCs. Recombination connected TRBV4-1 to TRBJ2-3; 8 bases in between match TRBD2. The nucleotide sequence reads as follows: TGCGCCAGCAGCCCTCTTAGCGGGACCACAGATACGCAGTATTTT. Protein translation: CASSPLSGTTDTQYF.